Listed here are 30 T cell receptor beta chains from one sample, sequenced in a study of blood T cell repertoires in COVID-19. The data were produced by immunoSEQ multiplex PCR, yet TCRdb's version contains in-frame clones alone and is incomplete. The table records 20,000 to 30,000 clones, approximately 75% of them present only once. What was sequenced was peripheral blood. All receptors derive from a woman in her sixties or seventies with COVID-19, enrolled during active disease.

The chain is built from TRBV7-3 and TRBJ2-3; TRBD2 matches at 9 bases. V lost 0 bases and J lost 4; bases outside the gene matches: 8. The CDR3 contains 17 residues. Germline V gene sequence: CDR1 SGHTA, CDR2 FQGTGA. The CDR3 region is CASSLTSSGSWADTQYF. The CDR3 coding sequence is TGTGCCAGCAGCTTAACAAGTAGCGGGAGTTGGGCAGATACGCAGTATTTT. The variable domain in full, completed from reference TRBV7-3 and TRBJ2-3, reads GAGVSQTPSNKVTEKGKYVELRCDPISGHTALYWYRQSLGQGPEFLIYFQGTGAADDSGLPNDRFFAVRPEGSVSTLKIQRTERGDSAVYLCASSLTSSGSWADTQYFGPGTRLTVL.

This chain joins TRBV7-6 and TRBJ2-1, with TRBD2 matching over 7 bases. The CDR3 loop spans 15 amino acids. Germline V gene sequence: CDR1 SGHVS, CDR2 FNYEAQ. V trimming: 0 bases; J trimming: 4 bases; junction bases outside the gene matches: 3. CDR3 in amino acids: CASSLAAAGYNEQFF. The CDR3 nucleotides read TGTGCCAGCAGCTTAGCGGCAGCGGGGTACAATGAGCAGTTCTTC.

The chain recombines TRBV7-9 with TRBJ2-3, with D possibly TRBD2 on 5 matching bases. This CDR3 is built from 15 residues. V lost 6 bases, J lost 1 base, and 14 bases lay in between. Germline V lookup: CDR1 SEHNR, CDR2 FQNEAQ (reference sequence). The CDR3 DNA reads TGTGCCAGCAGTACTCTTTGGCGGGGCACAGATACGCAGTATTTT. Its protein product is CASSTLWRGTDTQYF. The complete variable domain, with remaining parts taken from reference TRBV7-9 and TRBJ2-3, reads DTGVSQNPRHKITKRGQNVTFRCDPISEHNRLYWYRQTLGQGPEFLTYFQNEAQLEKSRLLSDRFSAERPKGSFSTLEIQRTEQGDSAMYLCASSTLWRGTDTQYFGPGTRLTVL.

DNA for the CDR3: TGTGCCAGCAGCCAAGAGATACAGGGTTCCTACAATGAGCAGTTCTTC. Residues: CASSQEIQGSYNEQFF. The chain employs TRBV4-2 and TRBJ2-1; D perhaps matches TRBD1 (6 bases). CDR3 length: 16 amino acids. CDR1 and CDR2 from the germline V gene are LGHNA and YNFKEQ. The V and J ends lost 0 bases and 1 base respectively, with 10 bases between them.

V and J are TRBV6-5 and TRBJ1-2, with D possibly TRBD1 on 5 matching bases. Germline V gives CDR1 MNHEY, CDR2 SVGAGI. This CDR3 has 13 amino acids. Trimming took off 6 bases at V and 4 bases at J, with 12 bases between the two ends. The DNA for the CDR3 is TGTGCCAGCAGCTCCCGGGGGGGCTATGGCTACACCTTC. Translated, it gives CASSSRGGYGYTF.

The CDR3 region has the DNA TGTGCCAGCAGCTTGGGACACGGCACAGATACGCAGTATTTT. It translates to CASSLGHGTDTQYF. The chain uses TRBV7-3 and TRBJ2-3, with a tentative D call TRBD1 (6 bases). V lost 3 bases, J lost 1 base, and 8 bases lay in between. Germline assignment: CDR1 SGHTA and CDR2 FQGTGA. The length of the CDR3 is 14 residues.

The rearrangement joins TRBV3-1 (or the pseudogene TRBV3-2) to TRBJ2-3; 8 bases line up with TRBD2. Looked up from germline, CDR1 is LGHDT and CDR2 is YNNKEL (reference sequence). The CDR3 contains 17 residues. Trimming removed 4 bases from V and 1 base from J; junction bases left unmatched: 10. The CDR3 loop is CASSPARLSGGTDTQYF. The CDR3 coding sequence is TGTGCCAGCAGCCCTGCGAGGCTTAGCGGGGGCACAGATACGCAGTATTTT.

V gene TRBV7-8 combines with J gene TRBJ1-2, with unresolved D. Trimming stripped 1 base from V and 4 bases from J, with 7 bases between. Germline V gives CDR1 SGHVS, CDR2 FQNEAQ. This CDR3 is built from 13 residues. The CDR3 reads CASSLGGPYGYTF. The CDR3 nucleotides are TGTGCCAGCAGCTTAGGCGGGCCCTATGGCTACACCTTC.

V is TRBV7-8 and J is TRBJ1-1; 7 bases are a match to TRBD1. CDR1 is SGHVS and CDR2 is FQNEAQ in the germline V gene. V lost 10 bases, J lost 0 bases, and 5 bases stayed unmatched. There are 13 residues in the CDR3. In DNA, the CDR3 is TGTGCCACCCGACAGGGTATGAACACTGAAGCTTTCTTT. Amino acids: CATRQGMNTEAFF.

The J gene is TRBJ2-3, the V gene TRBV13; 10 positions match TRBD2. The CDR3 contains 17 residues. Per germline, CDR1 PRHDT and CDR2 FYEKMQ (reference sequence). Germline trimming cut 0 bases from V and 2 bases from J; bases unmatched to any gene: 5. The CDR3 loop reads CASSLGPAGGNTDTQYF. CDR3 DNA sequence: TGTGCCAGCAGCTTAGGCCCAGCGGGGGGGAACACAGATACGCAGTATTTT.

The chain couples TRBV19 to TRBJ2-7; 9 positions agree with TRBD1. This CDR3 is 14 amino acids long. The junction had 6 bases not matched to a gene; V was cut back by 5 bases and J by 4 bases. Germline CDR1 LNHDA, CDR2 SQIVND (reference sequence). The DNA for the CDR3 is TGTGCCAGTAGTCCTGGACAGGGGACTTACGAGCAGTACTTC. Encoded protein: CASSPGQGTYEQYF.

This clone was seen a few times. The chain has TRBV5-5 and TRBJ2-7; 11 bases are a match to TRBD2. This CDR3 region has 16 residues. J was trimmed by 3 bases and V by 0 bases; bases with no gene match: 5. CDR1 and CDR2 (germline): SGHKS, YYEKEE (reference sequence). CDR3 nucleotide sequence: TGTGCCAGCAGCTTGGGGCTAGCGGGAGGAGGCTACGAGCAGTACGTC. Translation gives CASSLGLAGGGYEQYV.

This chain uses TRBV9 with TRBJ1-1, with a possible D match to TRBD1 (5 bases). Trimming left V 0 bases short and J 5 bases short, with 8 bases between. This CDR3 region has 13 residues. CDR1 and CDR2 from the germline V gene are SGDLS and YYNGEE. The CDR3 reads CASSVAGRTEAFF. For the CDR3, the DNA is TGTGCCAGCAGCGTAGCAGGGCGGACTGAAGCTTTCTTT.

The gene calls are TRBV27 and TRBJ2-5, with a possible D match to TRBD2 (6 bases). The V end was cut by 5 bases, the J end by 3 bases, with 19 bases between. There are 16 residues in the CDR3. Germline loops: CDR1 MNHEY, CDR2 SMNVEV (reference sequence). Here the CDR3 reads CASSPLGGGFEETQYF. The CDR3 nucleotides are TGTGCCAGCAGTCCATTGGGGGGTGGTTTCGAAGAGACCCAGTACTTC.

The CDR3 DNA sequence: TGTGCCAGCAGCACCCCAGGTTCCCTCTACTATGGCTACACCTTC. Its protein is CASSTPGSLYYGYTF. The J gene is TRBJ1-2, the V gene TRBV7-9; D ambiguous. This CDR3 has 15 amino acids. The V and J ends lost 5 bases and 3 bases respectively, with 16 bases between them. Germline lookup yields CDR1 SEHNR and CDR2 FQNEAQ (reference sequence). The whole variable domain, filled in from reference TRBV7-9 and TRBJ1-2, reads DTGVSQNPRHKITKRGQNVTFRCDPISEHNRLYWYRQTLGQGPEFLTYFQNEAQLEKSRLLSDRFSAERPKGSFSTLEIQRTEQGDSAMYLCASSTPGSLYYGYTFGSGTRLTVV.

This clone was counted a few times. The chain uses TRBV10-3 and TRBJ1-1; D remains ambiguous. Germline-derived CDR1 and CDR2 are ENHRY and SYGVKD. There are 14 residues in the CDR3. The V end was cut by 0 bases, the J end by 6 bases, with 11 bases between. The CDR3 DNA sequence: TGTGCCATCAGTGAGTCGGGCAGGTCCCCTGAAGCTTTCTTT. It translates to CAISESGRSPEAFF.

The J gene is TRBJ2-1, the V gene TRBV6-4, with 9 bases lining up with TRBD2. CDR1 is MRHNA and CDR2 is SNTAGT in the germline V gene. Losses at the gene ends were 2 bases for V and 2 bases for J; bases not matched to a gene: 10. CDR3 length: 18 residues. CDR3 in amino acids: CASSDVGIGGRAYNEQFF. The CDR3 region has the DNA TGTGCCAGCAGTGACGTGGGAATTGGCGGGAGGGCCTACAATGAGCAGTTCTTC.

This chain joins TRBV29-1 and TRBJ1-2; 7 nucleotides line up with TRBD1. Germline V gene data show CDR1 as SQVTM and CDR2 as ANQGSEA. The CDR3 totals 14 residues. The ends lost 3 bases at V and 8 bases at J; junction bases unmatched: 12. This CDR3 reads CSVDPSGRGLGYTF. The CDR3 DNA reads TGCAGCGTTGACCCCTCGGGAAGGGGGCTAGGCTACACCTTC.

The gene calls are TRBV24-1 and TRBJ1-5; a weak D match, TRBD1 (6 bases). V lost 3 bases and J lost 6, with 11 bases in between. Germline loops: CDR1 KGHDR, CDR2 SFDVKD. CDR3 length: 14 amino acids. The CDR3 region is CATSDDIQGQPQHF. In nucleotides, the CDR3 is TGTGCCACCAGTGATGATATACAGGGTCAGCCCCAGCATTTT.

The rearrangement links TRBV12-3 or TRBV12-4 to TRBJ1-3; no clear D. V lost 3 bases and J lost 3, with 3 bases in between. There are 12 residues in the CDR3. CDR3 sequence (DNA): TGTGCCAGCAGTTTTAATGGAAACACCATATATTTT. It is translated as CASSFNGNTIYF.

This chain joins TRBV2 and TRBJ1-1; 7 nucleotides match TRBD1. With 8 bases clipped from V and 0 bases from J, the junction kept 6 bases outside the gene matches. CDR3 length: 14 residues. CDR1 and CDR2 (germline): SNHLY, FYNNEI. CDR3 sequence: CASRGQIMNTEAFF. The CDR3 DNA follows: TGTGCCAGCCGGGGACAGATCATGAACACTGAAGCTTTCTTT.

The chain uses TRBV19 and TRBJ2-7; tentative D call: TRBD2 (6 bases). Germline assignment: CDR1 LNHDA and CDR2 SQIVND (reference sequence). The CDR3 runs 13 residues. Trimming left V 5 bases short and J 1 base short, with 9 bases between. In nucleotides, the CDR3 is TGTGCCAGTAGTGAAGCGGGTTCCTACGAGCAGTACGTC. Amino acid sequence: CASSEAGSYEQYV.

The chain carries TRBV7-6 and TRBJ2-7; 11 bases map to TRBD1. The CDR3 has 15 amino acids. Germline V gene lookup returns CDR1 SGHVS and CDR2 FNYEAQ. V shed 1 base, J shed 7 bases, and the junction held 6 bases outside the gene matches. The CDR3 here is CASSLVGTGGGEQYF. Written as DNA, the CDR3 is TGTGCCAGCAGCTTAGTAGGGACAGGGGGGGGTGAGCAGTACTTC. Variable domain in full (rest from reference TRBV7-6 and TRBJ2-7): GAGVSQSPRYKVTKRGQDVALRCDPISGHVSLYWYRQALGQGPEFLTYFNYEAQQDKSGLPNDRFSAERPEGSISTLTIQRTEQRDSAMYRCASSLVGTGGGEQYFGPGTRLTVT.

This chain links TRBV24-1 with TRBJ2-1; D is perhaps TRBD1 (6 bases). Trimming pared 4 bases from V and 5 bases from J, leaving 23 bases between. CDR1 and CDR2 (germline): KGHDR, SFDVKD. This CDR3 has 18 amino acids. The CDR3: CATSDPDPGRDTHNEQFF. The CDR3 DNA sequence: TGTGCCACCAGTGACCCCGACCCGGGAAGGGACACCCACAATGAGCAGTTCTTC.

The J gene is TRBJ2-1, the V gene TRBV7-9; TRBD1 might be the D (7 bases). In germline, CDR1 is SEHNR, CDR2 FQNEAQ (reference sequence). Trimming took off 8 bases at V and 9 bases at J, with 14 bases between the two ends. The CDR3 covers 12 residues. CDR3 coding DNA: TGTGCCAGCTCCCAGGGGGGAGGTGAGCAGTTCTTC. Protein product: CASSQGGGEQFF.

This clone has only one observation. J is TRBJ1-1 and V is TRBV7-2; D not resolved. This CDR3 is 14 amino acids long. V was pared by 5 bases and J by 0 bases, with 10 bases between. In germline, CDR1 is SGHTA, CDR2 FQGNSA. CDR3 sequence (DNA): TGTGCCAGCAGCCTTGACATCTTGAACACTGAAGCTTTCTTT. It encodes CASSLDILNTEAFF.

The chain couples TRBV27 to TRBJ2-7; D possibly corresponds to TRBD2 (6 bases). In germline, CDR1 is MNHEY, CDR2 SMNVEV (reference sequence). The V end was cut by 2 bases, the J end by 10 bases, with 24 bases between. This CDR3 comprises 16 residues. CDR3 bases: TGTGCCAGCAGTTTAACGGGAGCGGCAAAAATACGAGGTCAGTACTTC. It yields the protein CASSLTGAAKIRGQYF.

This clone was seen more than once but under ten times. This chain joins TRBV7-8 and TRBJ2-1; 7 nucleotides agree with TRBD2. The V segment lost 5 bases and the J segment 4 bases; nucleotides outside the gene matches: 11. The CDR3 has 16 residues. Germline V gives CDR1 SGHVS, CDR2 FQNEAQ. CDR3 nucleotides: TGTGCCAGCAGCGGGAGACGGGGCGGGGGATACAATGAGCAGTTCTTC. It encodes CASSGRRGGGYNEQFF.

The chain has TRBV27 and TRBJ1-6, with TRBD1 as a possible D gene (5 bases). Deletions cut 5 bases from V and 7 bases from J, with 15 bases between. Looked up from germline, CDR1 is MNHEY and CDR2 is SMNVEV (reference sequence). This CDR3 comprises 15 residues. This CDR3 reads CASSPRGVRNSPLHF. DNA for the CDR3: TGTGCCAGCAGTCCCCGGGGGGTGAGGAATTCACCCCTCCACTTT.

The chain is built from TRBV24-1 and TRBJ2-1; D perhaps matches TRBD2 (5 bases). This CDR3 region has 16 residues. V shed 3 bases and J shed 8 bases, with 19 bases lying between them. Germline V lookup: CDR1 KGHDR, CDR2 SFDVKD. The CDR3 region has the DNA TGTGCCACCAGTGATGGGGTCACGGGGTCTAGGGATGAGCAGTTCTTC. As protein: CATSDGVTGSRDEQFF.